This TCR beta chain was recorded in a study of molecular identifiers for immune sequencing clone quantification. For the study at large: In replicates, RNA from around 18,000 or 91,000 naive CD8 cells was divided five ways and four parts were sequenced. Broader study findings: Highly expanded clone sizes could be underestimated by identical TCR molecules sharing a barcode.

This clonotype was seen ten or more times. Its antigen is as yet unknown. Germline CDR1 and CDR2: SNHLY and FYNNEI. The CDR3 length is 12 residues. The V end was cut by 5 bases, the J end by 12 bases, with 11 bases between. Each CDR3 protein gets one entry after TCRdb re-called the PCR reads with MiXCR. The repertoire holds 550,000 to 750,000 distinct CDR3 sequences, with 15% to 20% as singletons. Specimen: naive CD8+ T cells from blood, with Jurkat cell RNA spiked in. Documented subset: FACS-sorted CD8+CD4-CCR7+CD45RA+ naive T cells. The J gene is TRBJ1-6, the V gene TRBV2; D gene ambiguous. The clonotype comes from a human donor in good health. Some libraries in this study had Jurkat cell RNA spiked in. The CDR3 DNA reads TGTGCCAGCAGTTACACTTCGGGACCCCTCCACTTT. Protein sequence: CASSYTSGPLHF.